These 31 T cell receptor beta chains were all obtained from the same sample, sequenced in a study of T cell responses to AZD1222 COVID-19 vaccine. Assay: immunoSEQ multiplex PCR; the TCRdb copy retains only in-frame clones and omits some. In the table there are roughly 260,000 clones, approximately 93% of which are singletons. The source was peripheral blood, collected on day 0 of AZD1222 vaccination. These receptors were collected from an adult in good health.

This chain uses TRBV28 with TRBJ2-7, with TRBD2 matching over 7 bases. The CDR3 length is 14 residues. The germline V gene encodes CDR1 MDHEN and CDR2 SYDVKM. V gave up 1 base and J gave up 5 bases; unmatched junction bases: 5. CDR3 protein: CASSLSAGRDEQYF. As DNA, the CDR3 is TGTGCCAGCAGTTTATCAGCGGGAAGGGACGAGCAGTACTTC. The full variable domain, in which reference TRBV28 and TRBJ2-7 provide the parts outside the CDR3, is DVKVTQSSRYLVKRTGEKVFLECVQDMDHENMFWYRQDPGLGLRLIYFSYDVKMKEKGDIPEGYSVSREKKERFSLILESASTNQTSMYLCASSLSAGRDEQYFGPGTRLTVT.

This clone was detected a few times. A read error may produce the germline difference seen at one junction end. The chain's CDR3 is CASSLWGTLDF. The DNA for the CDR3 is TGTGCCAGCAGTTTATGGGGGACTTTGGACTTC. The chain employs TRBV28 and TRBJ2-7; a weak D match, TRBD2 (6 bases). CDR1 MDHEN and CDR2 SYDVKM come from the germline V gene. The CDR3 has 11 residues.

V usage is TRBV5-4 and J usage is TRBJ1-3; 9 bases fit TRBD1. The CDR3 sequence is 16 residues long. J gave up 0 bases and V 1 base, and 2 bases lay outside the gene matches. Germline V CDR1 and CDR2: SGHNT, YYREEE (reference sequence). CDR3 DNA: TGTGCCAGCAGCTTGAAGGGACAGGGCTCTGGAAACACCATATATTTT. Translated: CASSLKGQGSGNTIYF.

V gene TRBV7-9 combines with J gene TRBJ1-2; possibly TRBD1 for D (5 bases). Trimming shortened V by 4 bases and J by 2 bases, and 14 bases separated the two germline ends. The length of the CDR3 is 15 residues. Germline CDR1 is SEHNR and CDR2 is FQNEAQ (reference sequence). The CDR3 spells CASSSWDGINYGYTF. CDR3 nucleotides: TGTGCCAGCAGCTCCTGGGACGGAATCAACTATGGCTACACCTTC.

In DNA form, the CDR3 reads TGTGCCAGCAGCGGGGGTCTTCTCGGGCCCCGAACAGATACGCAGTATTTT. It is translated as CASSGGLLGPRTDTQYF. The V gene is TRBV7-2, the J gene TRBJ2-3; the D gene could be TRBD1 or TRBD2 (5 bases each). Germline V lookup: CDR1 SGHTA, CDR2 FQGNSA. This CDR3 has 17 residues. V gave up 5 bases and J gave up 3 bases, with 21 bases separating them.

The V call is TRBV7-9, the J call TRBJ2-7; 8 bases are shared with TRBD1. The CDR3 consists of 14 residues. V gave up 3 bases and J gave up 3 bases; unmatched junction bases: 4. Per germline, CDR1 SEHNR and CDR2 FQNEAQ (reference sequence). The CDR3 DNA is TGTGCCAGCAGCTTTGGGACAGGCAACTACGAGCAGTACTTC. It yields the protein CASSFGTGNYEQYF.

The chain employs TRBV6-1 and TRBJ1-3; D ambiguous. The germline V and J ends were trimmed by 0 bases and 4 bases, with 4 bases remaining between them. Germline V gives CDR1 MNHNS, CDR2 SASEGT. This CDR3 has 13 residues. The CDR3 nucleotides are TGTGCCAGCAGTGAAGCGTCGGGAAACACCATATATTTT. It translates to CASSEASGNTIYF.

The CDR3 DNA follows: TGTGCCAGCAGCCTTCCTGCGGGGGAGGAGACGCAGTATTTT. It encodes CASSLPAGEETQYF. V usage is TRBV3-1 (or the pseudogene TRBV3-2) and J usage is TRBJ2-3; 7 positions agree with TRBD2. The germline gives CDR1 LGHDT, CDR2 YNNKEL (reference sequence). V gave up 4 bases and J gave up 9 bases; unmatched junction bases: 10. The CDR3 spans 14 residues.

The V gene is TRBV28, the J gene TRBJ1-2; perhaps TRBD1 as D (5 bases). Per germline, CDR1 MDHEN and CDR2 SYDVKM. V lost 5 bases, J lost 8 bases, and 15 bases lay in between. The length of the CDR3 is 13 residues. The CDR3 nucleotides read TGTGCCAGCAGTCCGGGTAGGGGTTTAGGCTACACCTTC. Translated: CASSPGRGLGYTF.

This chain connects TRBV14 to TRBJ2-2, with D uncertain. This CDR3 comprises 14 residues. Trimming removed 6 bases at V and 2 bases at J, with 10 bases between. CDR1 SGHDN and CDR2 FVKESK come from the germline V gene. DNA for the CDR3: TGTGCCAGCAGTCCAAGAGTAAACACCGGGGAGCTGTTTTTT. Its protein is CASSPRVNTGELFF. Supplemented by reference TRBV14 and TRBJ2-2, the full variable domain reads EAGVTQFPSHSVIEKGQTVTLRCDPISGHDNLYWYRRVMGKEIKFLLHFVKESKQDESGMPNNRFLAERTGGTYSTLKVQPAELEDSGVYFCASSPRVNTGELFFGEGSRLTVL.

In DNA, the CDR3 is TGTGCCAGCAGCCAAGATATACGGATCTACGAGCAGTACTTC. Translated, it gives CASSQDIRIYEQYF. The chain links TRBV3-1 (or the pseudogene TRBV3-2) to TRBJ2-7; D is unclear. CDR3 length: 14 residues. V was shortened by 0 bases and J by 3 bases, with 9 bases between the two germline ends. Germline CDR1 LGHDT, CDR2 YNNKEL (reference sequence).

This sequence joins TRBV4-3 and TRBJ2-7, with TRBD1 matching over 7 bases. Germline CDR1 and CDR2: LGHNA and YSLEER. V shed 0 bases and J 7 bases; nucleotides not matched to a gene: 9. CDR3 size: 15 residues. The CDR3 DNA follows: TGCGCCAGCAGCCAAGAATGGGGACAGTCCCGGGAGCAGTACTTC. It codes for CASSQEWGQSREQYF.

The chain combines TRBV28 with TRBJ2-7, with D tentatively TRBD1 or TRBD2 (5 bases each). Trimming took off 2 bases at V and 4 bases at J, with 12 bases between the two ends. CDR3 length: 14 residues. The germline gives CDR1 MDHEN, CDR2 SYDVKM. The CDR3 bases are TGTGCCAGCAGTTTAGGAGCCGGGGCGTACGAGCAGTACTTC. Amino acid sequence: CASSLGAGAYEQYF. The whole variable domain, remainder taken from reference TRBV28 and TRBJ2-7, is DVKVTQSSRYLVKRTGEKVFLECVQDMDHENMFWYRQDPGLGLRLIYFSYDVKMKEKGDIPEGYSVSREKKERFSLILESASTNQTSMYLCASSLGAGAYEQYFGPGTRLTVT.

The chain has TRBV28 and TRBJ2-3; tentative D call: TRBD2 (6 bases). Germline lookup yields CDR1 MDHEN and CDR2 SYDVKM. CDR3 length equals 14 residues. The V end was cut by 6 bases, the J end by 1 base, with 11 bases between. CDR3 DNA sequence: TGTGCCAGCAGACGCGGGACTGGCACAGATACGCAGTATTTT. Amino acid sequence: CASRRGTGTDTQYF.

The chain uses TRBV15 and TRBJ2-7, with D possibly called TRBD1 or TRBD2 (5 bases each). V shed 5 bases and J shed 5 bases, with 25 bases lying between them. Germline lookup yields CDR1 LNHNV and CDR2 YYDKDF (reference sequence). This CDR3 is 17 amino acids long. CDR3 protein: CATSEPGTESQGDEQYF. The CDR3 coding sequence is TGTGCCACCAGCGAGCCAGGGACGGAGTCGCAGGGTGACGAGCAGTACTTC.

The CDR3 loop reads CASSWVARDTGELFF. CDR3 DNA sequence: TGTGCCAGCAGCTGGGTAGCGCGCGACACCGGGGAGCTGTTTTTT. The chain joins TRBV5-5 to TRBJ2-2, with D possibly matching TRBD2 (5 bases). From germline, CDR1 is SGHKS and CDR2 YYEKEE (reference sequence). The CDR3 spans 15 residues. Trimming removed 3 bases from V and 3 bases from J, with 12 bases in between.

This chain uses TRBV25-1 with TRBJ2-7; no reliable D call. This CDR3 comprises 11 residues. The V end lost 1 base, the J end lost 7 bases, and 5 bases lay between the germline ends. Per germline, CDR1 MGHDK and CDR2 SYGVNS. CDR3 sequence (DNA): TGTGCCAGCAGTGAATTTGGAGAGCAGTACTTC. This codes for CASSEFGEQYF.

The rearrangement uses TRBV18 and TRBJ1-5, with TRBD1 matching 8 bases. The CDR3 has 15 residues. The junction had 7 bases not matched to a gene; V was cut back by 6 bases and J by 3 bases. From germline, CDR1 is KGHSH and CDR2 LQKENI. In DNA form, the CDR3 reads TGTGCCAGCTCCCGGGAGACAGGGGACAATCAGCCCCAGCATTTT. Translating it yields CASSRETGDNQPQHF.

For the CDR3, the DNA is TGTGCCAGTATTCCCCTCGGACAGGGGGGGACTGAAGCTTTCTTT. It specifies CASIPLGQGGTEAFF. The gene calls are TRBV19 and TRBJ1-1; 10 nucleotides line up with TRBD1. CDR3 size: 15 residues. The V and J ends lost 7 bases and 5 bases, in that order; junction bases with no gene match: 10. Germline assignment: CDR1 LNHDA and CDR2 SQIVND (reference sequence).

The chain couples TRBV29-1 to TRBJ1-1; 9 bases map to TRBD1. The CDR3 is 13 residues long. The V gene's germline CDR1 is SQVTM and CDR2 ANQGSEA. The V and J ends lost 5 bases and 5 bases, in that order; junction bases with no gene match: 6. CDR3 loop: CSVTGGRGTEAFF. CDR3 coding DNA: TGCAGCGTTACAGGGGGCAGGGGAACTGAAGCTTTCTTT.

CDR3 in DNA: TGTGCCAGCAGGGGAGGCACAAACTCCTACAATGAGCAGTTCTTC. Its protein is CASRGGTNSYNEQFF. The chain employs TRBV7-9 and TRBJ2-1; D possibly corresponds to TRBD2 (6 bases). The V end was cut by 6 bases, the J end by 0 bases, with 12 bases between. Germline CDR1 and CDR2: SEHNR and FQNEAQ (reference sequence). The CDR3 spans 15 residues.

This chain uses TRBV5-1 with TRBJ1-6; tentative D call: TRBD1 (5 bases). Germline-derived CDR1 and CDR2 are SGHRS and YFSETQ. The CDR3 loop spans 15 amino acids. The germline V and J ends were trimmed by 0 bases and 3 bases, with 7 bases remaining between them. The CDR3 region has the DNA TGCGCCAGCAGCTTGGATCAGGGCTATAATTCACCCCTCCACTTT. Amino acids: CASSLDQGYNSPLHF. The entire variable domain, with the rest obtained from reference TRBV5-1 and TRBJ1-6, is as follows: KAGVTQTPRYLIKTRGQQVTLSCSPISGHRSVSWYQQTPGQGLQFLFEYFSETQRNKGNFPGRFSGRQFSNSRSEMNVSTLELGDSALYLCASSLDQGYNSPLHFGNGTRLTVT.

V and J are TRBV27 and TRBJ1-2, with TRBD1 matching over 7 bases. Germline CDR1 MNHEY, CDR2 SMNVEV (reference sequence). The CDR3 extends over 12 amino acids. V was clipped by 5 bases and J by 7 bases; unmatched bases: 4. This chain's CDR3 is CASSTGAAGYTF. For the CDR3, the DNA is TGTGCCAGCAGTACAGGGGCGGCTGGCTACACCTTC.

V usage is TRBV2 and J usage is TRBJ2-2, with a possible D match to TRBD1 (6 bases). With 6 bases removed from V and 0 bases from J, the gap between germline ends came to 11 bases. CDR1 is SNHLY and CDR2 is FYNNEI in the germline V gene. The CDR3 length is 15 residues. CDR3 nucleotides: TGTGCCAGCAGACGACAGGCGTCGAACACCGGGGAGCTGTTTTTT. It specifies CASRRQASNTGELFF. The complete variable domain, with remaining parts taken from reference TRBV2 and TRBJ2-2, reads EPEVTQTPSHQVTQMGQEVILRCVPISNHLYFYWYRQILGQKVEFLVSFYNNEISEKSEIFDDQFSVERPDGSNFTLKIRSTKLEDSAMYFCASRRQASNTGELFFGEGSRLTVL.

This chain connects TRBV28 to TRBJ1-6; TRBD1 matches 7 bases. J lost 9 bases, V lost 7 bases, and 12 bases had no gene match. The CDR3 is made up of 15 amino acids. CDR1 MDHEN and CDR2 SYDVKM come from the germline V gene. The DNA for the CDR3 is TGTGCCAGCACCCTCCAGGGGGGATCGAGTTCACCCCTCCACTTT. This translates into CASTLQGGSSSPLHF.

The CDR3 region is CASGSGGQNSYEQYF. As DNA, the CDR3 is TGTGCCAGCGGCTCGGGGGGGCAGAACTCCTACGAGCAGTACTTC. This chain uses TRBV28 with TRBJ2-7; TRBD2 matches 8 bases. The CDR3 runs 15 residues. Germline V lookup: CDR1 MDHEN, CDR2 SYDVKM. Trimming cost V 8 bases and J 0 bases; bases outside gene matches: 9.

The chain combines TRBV18 with TRBJ1-1, with 10 bases that match TRBD1. Germline V lookup: CDR1 KGHSH, CDR2 LQKENI. V shed 2 bases, J shed 4 bases, and the junction held 4 bases outside the gene matches. The CDR3 extends over 15 amino acids. CDR3 DNA sequence: TGTGCCAGCTCACCATCCAGGGACAGGGGCACTGAAGCTTTCTTT. Its protein is CASSPSRDRGTEAFF.

V gene TRBV10-3 combines with J gene TRBJ2-3; 13 bases map to TRBD2. The junction had 2 bases not matched to a gene; V was cut back by 6 bases and J by 2 bases. Germline V lookup: CDR1 ENHRY, CDR2 SYGVKD. This CDR3 has 15 residues. The CDR3 reads CAIRGLAGNTDTQYF. Here the CDR3 DNA reads TGTGCCATCAGGGGACTAGCGGGAAACACAGATACGCAGTATTTT.

The chain has TRBV5-4 and TRBJ1-1; unclear D gene. The V end was cut by 1 base, the J end by 1 base, with 8 bases between. CDR1 and CDR2 from the germline V gene are SGHNT and YYREEE (reference sequence). There are 14 residues in the CDR3. CDR3 in DNA: TGTGCCAGCAGCTTGTCACTTAGGAACACTGAAGCTTTCTTT. Protein sequence: CASSLSLRNTEAFF.

V and J are TRBV7-2 and TRBJ1-5; D is uncertain. The germline CDR1 and CDR2 sequences are SGHTA and FQGNSA. CDR3 length equals 14 residues. V was cut by 6 bases and J by 0 bases, with 9 bases left in between. CDR3 sequence: CASSTRSSNQPQHF. For the CDR3, the DNA is TGTGCCAGCAGTACGCGGAGTAGCAATCAGCCCCAGCATTTT.

This clone was seen just once. This sequence joins TRBV28 and TRBJ2-1; TRBD2 matches at 7 bases. This CDR3 has 13 residues. Trimming at V came to 5 bases and at J to 10 bases, leaving 8 bases not matched to a gene. The germline CDR1 and CDR2 sequences are MDHEN and SYDVKM. CDR3 region: CASSPGLGREQFF. Written as DNA, the CDR3 is TGTGCCAGCAGTCCCGGACTAGGACGGGAGCAGTTCTTC. The variable domain in full, completed from reference TRBV28 and TRBJ2-1, reads DVKVTQSSRYLVKRTGEKVFLECVQDMDHENMFWYRQDPGLGLRLIYFSYDVKMKEKGDIPEGYSVSREKKERFSLILESASTNQTSMYLCASSPGLGREQFFGPGTRLTVL.